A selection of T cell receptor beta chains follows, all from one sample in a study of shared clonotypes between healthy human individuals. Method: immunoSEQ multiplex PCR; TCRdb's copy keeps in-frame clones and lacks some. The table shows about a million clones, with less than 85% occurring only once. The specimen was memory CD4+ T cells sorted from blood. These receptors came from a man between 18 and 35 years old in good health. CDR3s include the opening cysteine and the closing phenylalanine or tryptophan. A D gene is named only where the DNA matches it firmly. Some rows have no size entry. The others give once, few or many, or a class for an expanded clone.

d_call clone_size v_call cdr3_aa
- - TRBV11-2 CASNYETGNIQYF
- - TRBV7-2 CASREDNGEKLFF
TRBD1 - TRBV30 CAWSIQGYTRTGELFF
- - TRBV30 CAWSVGRGGSYEQYF
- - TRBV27 CASSLSNRETQYF
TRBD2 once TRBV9 CASSVVSSGSGTQYF
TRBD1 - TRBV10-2 CATQGLGNSPLHF
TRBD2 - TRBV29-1 CSVRTGTSAADTQYF
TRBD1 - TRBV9 CASSAGQGDVEKLFF
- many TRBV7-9 CASSLAGPTDTQYF
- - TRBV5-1 CASRKGIGETQYF
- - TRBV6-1 CASSAEYTYEQYF
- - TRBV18 CASSPSGAPIYGYTF
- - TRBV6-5 CASKEGVLETQYF
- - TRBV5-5 CASSLLMGGAFF
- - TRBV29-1 CSVALSSGTEAFF
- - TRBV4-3 CASSQAYRAQETQYF
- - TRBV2 CATRGSNQPQHF
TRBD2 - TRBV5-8 CASSPGGRYNEQFF
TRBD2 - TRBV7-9 CASSPRTSGISSYNEQFF
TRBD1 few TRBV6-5 CASRSRQGRGTEAFF
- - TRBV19 CASSMGGRDEQYF
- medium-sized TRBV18 CASTGQQDQPQHF
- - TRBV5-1 CASSLRTSQTGELFF
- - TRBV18 CASSPQADSAYEQYF
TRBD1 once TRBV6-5 CASSYRQGNYGYTF
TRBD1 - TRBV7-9 CASSLAGTGDADTQYF
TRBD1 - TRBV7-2 CASSTAGQGGGEQFF
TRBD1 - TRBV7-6 CASSLAGGTGAIYNEQFF
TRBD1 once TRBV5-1 CASSLGMGDRSYEQYF
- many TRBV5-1 CASSLLSGIGNTIYF
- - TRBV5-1 CASSPLRGSYEQYF
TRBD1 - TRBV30 CAWSRGGSGNTIYF
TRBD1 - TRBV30 CAWGQGGWYGYTF
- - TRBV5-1 CASSSSNEKLFF
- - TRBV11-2 CASSPRGDYGYTF
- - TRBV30 CAWSVSGETQYF
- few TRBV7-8 CASGRGATNEKLFF
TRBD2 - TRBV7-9 CASSLGGSGASGELFF
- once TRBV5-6 CASSLGSRVGYEQYF
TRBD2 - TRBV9 CASSAGLAREQYF
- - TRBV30 CAWKGSPYEQYF
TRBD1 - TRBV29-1 CSVDPTGGDGYTF
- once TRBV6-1 CASSLTVSNQPQHF
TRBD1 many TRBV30 CAWSGTGREQYF
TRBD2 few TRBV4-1 CASSRSGVNTDTQYF
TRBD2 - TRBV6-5 CASSYSIAGGYNEQFF
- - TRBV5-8 CASSLVFGQSNTEAFF
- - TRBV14 CASSRDLNTEAFF
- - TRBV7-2 CASRRDGYYGYTF
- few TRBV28 CASSLPKGGKLFF
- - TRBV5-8 CASSLAWNQPSYEQYF